This note documents a single TCR beta chain sequence. A clone one base away is much larger, so this may be a read error. The authors' processing: The median was about 96,000 TCRs per sample, ranging roughly 23,224 to 750,000. TCRdb re-analysed the RACE reads in MiXCR, keeping a single row per CDR3 protein. TCRdb's processing, not the authors', yielded these V and J calls. The repertoire holds 300,000 to 450,000 distinct CDR3 sequences, with 4.8% as singletons. This sample stems from a study of human T cells and chemical hapten exposure. Study-wide context: Patients additionally received therapeutic doses of diphenylcyclopropenone on the scalp once a week, and this continued throughout the approximately 25-week study. Recorded diagnoses among the mostly female patients were alopecia areata, totalis or universalis.

Time point defined: patch test 1, 2 weeks after DPC sensitization. Treatment of the sample: therapeutic diphenylcyclopropenone sensitization with weekly scalp DPC. This specimen was whole blood, taken in connection with sensitization to the hapten diphenylcyclopropenone (DPC). This TCR was sampled from a woman in her 50s with alopecia areata. Some clones in this sample may be carry-over from other donors' samples.

CDR3 amino acids: CDLARGHYGYTF. The DNA of the CDR3 is TGTGACTTGGCGCGGGGGCACTATGGCTACACCTTC. The V gene is TRBV30, the J gene TRBJ1-2; the D gene is possibly TRBD1 (6 bases). The CDR3 consists of 12 residues. In germline, CDR1 is GTSNPN, CDR2 SVGIG (reference sequence).